Each of the 14 T cell receptor beta chains below was sequenced from the same sample in a study of identical twins. TCRdb re-called the 5' RACE reads through MiXCR, storing one row per CDR3 protein. The sample lists about 470,000 distinct CDR3 sequences, 20% to 30% seen once, with 2.9% in the top ten. This sample also appeared in a second study, on T cells expressing NK-cell markers.

Sequenced material: CD4+ T cells sorted from blood. Receptor source: a woman between 18 and 29 years old in good health.

Turning to this clonotype: Compared with germline, one end of the junction differs, possibly owing to a read error. The V gene is TRBV3-1, the J gene TRBJ2-1; 8 nucleotides line up with TRBD1. Germline V lookup: CDR1 LGHDT, CDR2 YNNKEL (reference sequence). This CDR3 is built from 15 residues. CDR3 in amino acids: CACSQDQGAWNEQFF. CDR3 nucleotides: TGTGCCTGCAGCCAAGACCAGGGGGCATGGAATGAGCAGTTCTTC.

This clonotype has a count of ten or more. The chain is built from TRBV29-1 and TRBJ2-1; D not certain. Trimming removed 3 bases at V and 5 bases at J, with 8 bases between. Germline lookup yields CDR1 SQVTM and CDR2 ANQGSEA. The CDR3 consists of 12 residues. CDR3 sequence: CSVDNRNNEQFF. CDR3 sequence (DNA): TGCAGCGTTGATAACAGAAACAATGAGCAGTTCTTC.

The chain uses TRBV6-5 and TRBJ2-5; D gene ambiguous. Germline-derived CDR1 and CDR2 are MNHEY and SVGAGI. Trimming stripped 4 bases from V and 8 bases from J, with 8 bases between. The CDR3 extends over 11 amino acids. The CDR3 DNA sequence: TGTGCCAGCAGTTCTGGACCCACCCAGTACTTC. Translation gives CASSSGPTQYF.

This clonotype was detected a few times. V is TRBV7-8 and J is TRBJ2-7; the D gene could be TRBD1 or TRBD2 (5 bases each). Germline CDR1 SGHVS, CDR2 FQNEAQ. V lost 5 bases to trimming and J lost 3 bases, with 14 bases between them. The CDR3 totals 14 residues. The CDR3 spells CASSPRRQGYEQYF. The DNA of the CDR3 is TGTGCCAGCAGCCCAAGGAGGCAGGGCTACGAGCAGTACTTC.

This clonotype came up a few times. The V and J genes are TRBV3-1 and TRBJ2-1; TRBD2 matches at 10 bases. In germline, CDR1 is LGHDT, CDR2 YNNKEL (reference sequence). V lost 4 bases to trimming and J lost 4 bases; unmatched junction nucleotides: 7. The CDR3 extends over 16 amino acids. CDR3 amino acids: CASSRTSGLRYNEQFF. The CDR3 bases are TGTGCCAGCAGCCGGACTAGCGGCCTTCGGTACAATGAGCAGTTCTTC.

The chain uses TRBV12-3 or TRBV12-4 and TRBJ2-2; 11 bases line up with TRBD2. There are 15 residues in the CDR3. J was trimmed by 6 bases and V by 6 bases; bases with no gene match: 6. Written as DNA, the CDR3 is TGTGCCAGCAGCTTATTAGCGGGGGGGCCCGGGGAGCTGTTTTTT. Protein: CASSLLAGGPGELFF.

This clonotype appeared many times. The chain has TRBV18 and TRBJ2-3; D gene unclear. Germline CDR1 KGHSH, CDR2 LQKENI. The length of the CDR3 is 11 residues. V lost 8 bases to trimming and J lost 6 bases, with 9 bases between them. The CDR3 loop reads CASSPQDTQYF. The CDR3 region has the DNA TGTGCCAGCAGTCCCCAGGATACGCAGTATTTT.

This clonotype was counted a few times. The V gene is TRBV29-1, the J gene TRBJ2-3; 8 bases map to TRBD2. The CDR3 covers 16 residues. In germline, CDR1 is SQVTM, CDR2 ANQGSEA. Trimming took 5 bases from V and 5 from J; bases not matched to a gene: 15. This CDR3 is CSVRPSRAGEGDTQYF. The CDR3 DNA follows: TGCAGCGTTCGGCCCTCAAGAGCGGGAGAAGGAGATACGCAGTATTTT.

This clonotype turned up a few times. The chain employs TRBV12-3 or TRBV12-4 and TRBJ1-2; D is uncertain. The CDR3 consists of 12 residues. Trimming shortened V by 2 bases and J by 6 bases, and 7 bases separated the two germline ends. CDR3 loop: CASSLNENGYTF. In nucleotides, the CDR3 is TGTGCCAGCAGTTTAAACGAAAATGGCTACACCTTC.

V and J are TRBV29-1 and TRBJ2-7; D is undetermined. Deletions cut 6 bases from V and 0 bases from J, with 9 bases between. The CDR3 has 12 amino acids. The V gene's germline CDR1 is SQVTM and CDR2 ANQGSEA. CDR3 protein: CSVASGSYEQYF. The CDR3 region has the DNA TGCAGCGTCGCATCTGGCTCCTACGAGCAGTACTTC.

A few counts support this clonotype. The CDR3 here is CASSSGTGTGYTF. CDR3 DNA: TGTGCCAGCAGTTCCGGGACAGGGACTGGCTACACCTTC. The chain is built from TRBV6-6 and TRBJ1-2; 9 nucleotides agree with TRBD1. Germline assignment: CDR1 MNHNY and CDR2 SVGAGI (reference sequence). This CDR3 has 13 amino acids. V shed 4 bases, J shed 7 bases, and the junction held 4 bases outside the gene matches.

This clonotype was observed a few times. The chain joins TRBV20-1 to TRBJ2-7; 7 bases line up with TRBD2. V lost 2 bases, J lost 4 bases, and 8 bases stayed unmatched. The CDR3 spans 14 residues. Looked up from germline, CDR1 is DFQATT and CDR2 is SNEGSKA (reference sequence). The CDR3 sequence: CSARPGGQRYEQYF. The CDR3 nucleotides are TGCAGTGCTAGACCGGGAGGCCAAAGGTACGAGCAGTACTTC.

This clonotype was detected a few times. The genes are TRBV2 and TRBJ1-2, with a tentative D call TRBD1 (5 bases). The CDR3 consists of 12 residues. V lost 9 bases, J lost 5 bases, and 13 bases lay in between. Germline values: CDR1 SNHLY, CDR2 FYNNEI. The CDR3 reads CASTSGGYGYTF. CDR3 nucleotide sequence: TGTGCCAGTACCTCTGGGGGGTATGGCTACACCTTC. Combining the CDR3 with reference TRBV2 and TRBJ1-2 gives the whole variable domain EPEVTQTPSHQVTQMGQEVILRCVPISNHLYFYWYRQILGQKVEFLVSFYNNEISEKSEIFDDQFSVERPDGSNFTLKIRSTKLEDSAMYFCASTSGGYGYTFGSGTRLTVV.

This chain uses TRBV4-3 with TRBJ2-7; 8 bases agree with TRBD2. Per germline, CDR1 LGHNA and CDR2 YSLEER. The CDR3 is made up of 17 amino acids. J lost 3 bases, V lost 1 base, and 11 bases had no gene match. The CDR3 loop is CASSQGPKREFGYEQYF. Written as DNA, the CDR3 is TGCGCCAGCAGCCAAGGACCCAAGCGGGAGTTCGGCTACGAGCAGTACTTC.